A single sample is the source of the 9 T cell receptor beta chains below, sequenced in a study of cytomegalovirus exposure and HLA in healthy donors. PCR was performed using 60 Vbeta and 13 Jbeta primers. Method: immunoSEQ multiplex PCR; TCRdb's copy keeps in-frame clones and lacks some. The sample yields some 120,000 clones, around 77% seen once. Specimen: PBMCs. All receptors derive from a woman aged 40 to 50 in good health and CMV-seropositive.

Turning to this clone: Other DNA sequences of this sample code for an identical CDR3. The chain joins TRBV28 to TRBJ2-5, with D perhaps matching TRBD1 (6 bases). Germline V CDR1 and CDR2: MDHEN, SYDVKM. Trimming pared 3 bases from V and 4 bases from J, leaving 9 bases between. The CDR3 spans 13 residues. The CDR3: CASSFRGRETQYF. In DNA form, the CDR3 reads TGTGCCAGCAGTTTCAGGGGTCGAGAGACCCAGTACTTC.

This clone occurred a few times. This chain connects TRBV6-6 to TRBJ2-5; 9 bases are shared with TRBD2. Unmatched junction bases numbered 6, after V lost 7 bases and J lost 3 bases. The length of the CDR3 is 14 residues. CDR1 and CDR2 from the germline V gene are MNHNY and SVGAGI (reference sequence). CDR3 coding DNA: TGTGCCAGCATTCCCTCTAGCGGGAAAGAGACCCAGTACTTC. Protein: CASIPSSGKETQYF.

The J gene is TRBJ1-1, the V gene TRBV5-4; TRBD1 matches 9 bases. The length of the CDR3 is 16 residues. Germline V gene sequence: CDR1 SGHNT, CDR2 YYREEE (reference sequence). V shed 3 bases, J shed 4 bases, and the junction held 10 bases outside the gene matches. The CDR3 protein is CASSSGPDRGFTEAFF. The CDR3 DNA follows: TGTGCCAGCAGCTCGGGACCGGACAGGGGATTCACTGAAGCTTTCTTT.

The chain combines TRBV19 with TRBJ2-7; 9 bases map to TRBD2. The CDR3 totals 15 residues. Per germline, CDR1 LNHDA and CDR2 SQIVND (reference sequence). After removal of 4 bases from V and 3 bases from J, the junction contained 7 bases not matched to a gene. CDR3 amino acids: CASSRSAGGNYEQYF. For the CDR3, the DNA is TGTGCCAGTAGTAGATCGGCGGGAGGGAACTACGAGCAGTACTTC.

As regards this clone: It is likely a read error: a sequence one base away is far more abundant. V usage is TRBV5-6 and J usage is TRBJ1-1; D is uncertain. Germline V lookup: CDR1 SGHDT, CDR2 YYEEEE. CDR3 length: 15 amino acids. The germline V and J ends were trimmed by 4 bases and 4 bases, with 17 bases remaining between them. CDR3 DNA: TGTGCCAGCAGCCGCTACATCAGCACGGGCACTGAAGCTTTCTTT. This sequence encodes CASSRYISTGTEAFF.

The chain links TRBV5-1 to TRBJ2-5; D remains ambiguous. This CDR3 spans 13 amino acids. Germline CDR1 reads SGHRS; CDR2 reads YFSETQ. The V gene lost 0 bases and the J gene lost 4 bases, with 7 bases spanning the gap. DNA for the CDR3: TGCGCCAGCAGCTTGGGTAGAGCAGAGACCCAGTACTTC. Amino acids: CASSLGRAETQYF. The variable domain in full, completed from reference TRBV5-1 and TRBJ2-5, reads KAGVTQTPRYLIKTRGQQVTLSCSPISGHRSVSWYQQTPGQGLQFLFEYFSETQRNKGNFPGRFSGRQFSNSRSEMNVSTLELGDSALYLCASSLGRAETQYFGPGTRLLVL.

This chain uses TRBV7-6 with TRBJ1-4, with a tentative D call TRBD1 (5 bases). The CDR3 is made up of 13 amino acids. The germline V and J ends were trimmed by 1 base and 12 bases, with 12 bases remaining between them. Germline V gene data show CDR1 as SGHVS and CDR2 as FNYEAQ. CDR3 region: CASSLGQGGELFF. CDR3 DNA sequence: TGTGCCAGCAGCTTAGGTCAGGGAGGGGAACTGTTTTTT.

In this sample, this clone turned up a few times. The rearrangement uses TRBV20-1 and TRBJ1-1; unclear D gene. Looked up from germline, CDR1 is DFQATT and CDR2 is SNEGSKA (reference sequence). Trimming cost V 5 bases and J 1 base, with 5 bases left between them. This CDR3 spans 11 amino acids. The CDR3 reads CSALKNTEAFF. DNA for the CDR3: TGCAGTGCTCTAAAGAACACTGAAGCTTTCTTT.

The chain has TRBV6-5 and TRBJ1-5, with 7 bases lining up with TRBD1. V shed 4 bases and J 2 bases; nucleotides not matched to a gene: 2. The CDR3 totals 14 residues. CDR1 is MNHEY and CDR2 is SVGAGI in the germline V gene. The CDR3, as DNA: TGTGCCAGCAGTTTTGACAGGGGCAATCAGCCCCAGCATTTT. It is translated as CASSFDRGNQPQHF.